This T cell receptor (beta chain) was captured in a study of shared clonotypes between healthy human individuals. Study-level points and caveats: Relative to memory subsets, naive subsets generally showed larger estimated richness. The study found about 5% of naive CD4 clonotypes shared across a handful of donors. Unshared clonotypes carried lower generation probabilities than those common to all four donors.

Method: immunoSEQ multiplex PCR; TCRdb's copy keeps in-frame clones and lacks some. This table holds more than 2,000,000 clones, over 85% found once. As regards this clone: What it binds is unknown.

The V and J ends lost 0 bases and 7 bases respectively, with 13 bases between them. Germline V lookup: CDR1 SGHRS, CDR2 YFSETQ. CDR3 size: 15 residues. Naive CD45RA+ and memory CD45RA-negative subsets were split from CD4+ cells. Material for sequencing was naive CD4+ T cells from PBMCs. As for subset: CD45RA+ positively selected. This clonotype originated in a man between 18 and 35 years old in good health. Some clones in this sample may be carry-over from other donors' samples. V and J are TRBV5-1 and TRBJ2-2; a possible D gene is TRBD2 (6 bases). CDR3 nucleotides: TGCGCCAGCAGCTTGGTGGGGCCGGAGGGCGGGGAGCTGTTTTTT. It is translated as CASSLVGPEGGELFF.